This TCR beta chain was captured in a study of cytomegalovirus exposure and HLA in healthy donors (dated by TCRdb to 2016 to 2017). As for the study more broadly: According to a later analysis, one platform produced both the approximately 110 validation repertoires and the roughly 640 repertoires of the first cohort. The study was designed to test whether signatures of past pathogen exposure could be identified by cataloging public T cell receptors. A separate validation cohort of roughly 130 different subjects was used in addition to the roughly 620-subject first cohort. High-throughput TCR immunosequencing, statistical association of individual TCRs with disease status, and machine learning were combined to predict cytomegalovirus infection status. The full study reports these points: Cytomegalovirus status was reported to be diagnosed by the classifier with high specificity and sensitivity in both the original and validation cohorts. The authors suggested that the approach could potentially be generalized to other disease states and immunological phenotypes. A later analysis lacked HLA typing for the validation cohort, so it scored co-occurrence in that cohort across all 110 or so repertoires. A few of the identified cytomegalovirus-associated TCR beta chains were confirmed in vitro to be specific for cytomegalovirus antigens. A later analysis found that TCRs clustered in the first cohort also tended to co-occur in the 120 or so validation repertoires, with 90% to 95% of cluster scores above 0. The study gave a list of about 170 TCR beta chains associated with cytomegalovirus. While some public TCRs were present in many individuals, most TCR sequences turned up only very rarely across donors.

As to this clone: Its antigen is unknown. Per-base qualities were not stored, and no clone one base away is much larger.

The donors were included in the validation cohort of approximately 130 subjects, a group kept apart from the 666-subject first cohort. The CDR3 holds 15 amino acids from the cysteine to the phenylalanine. Of the read, only the CDR3 DNA is kept; its 45 bases are in frame from base 1. V is shortened by 2 bases, J by 0 bases, and the region joining them spans 9 bases. The germline V gene gives CDR1 as SGHVS and CDR2 as FNYEAQ. The library was generated by the immunoSEQ multiplex PCR assay. The authors' analysis ran thus. A statistical classification framework was built for diagnosing cytomegalovirus status from the catalog of TCR beta chain sequences. TCRdb took over this immuneACCESS table, retaining in-frame rearrangements with V and J assigned. Such tables are incomplete; in checked studies, under half of the missing clones stem from an unresolved V gene, and the remainder is unexplained. That table furnishes V, J and clone size, whereas the DNA furnished D and trimming. This sample comprises about 130,000 clones, around four fifths of them detected only once. Clones ranked in the top ten supply 25% to 30% of the sample.

This receptor was identified in a man aged 30 to 39 in good health and CMV-seropositive. The V and J segments used are TRBV7-6 and TRBJ2-3; TRBD2 is a possible D gene, resting on 6 matching bases. The material sequenced was PBMCs. The nucleotides are TGTGCCAGCAGCTTATCAGGGACTAGCACAGATACGCAGTATTTT. This gives the protein CASSLSGTSTDTQYF.